One T cell receptor beta chain is described in this entry. The antigen remains undetermined. Recent acute infections and vaccinations were absent in the healthy HIV-negative adult donors. Trimming took off 0 bases at V and 4 bases at J, with 14 bases between the two ends. Germline V gene sequence: CDR1 SGHRS, CDR2 YFSETQ. The CDR3 extends over 16 amino acids. This sample is drawn from a study of shared clonotypes between healthy human individuals. Findings and limits, study-wide: The small donor group covered limited genetic and exposure diversity.

Data came from immunoSEQ multiplex PCR; TCRdb stores just in-frame clones and leaves some out. The data hold 2 million to 2.5 million clones, with just over 90% observed a single time. Sequencing input: naive CD4+ T cells from PBMCs. Subset: CD45RA+ positively selected. The sequence was collected from a man aged 18 to 30 in good health. Some clones in this sample may be carry-over from other donors' samples. The chain recombines TRBV5-1 with TRBJ2-1, with D tentatively TRBD2 (6 bases). CDR3 sequence: CASSLVAGKGYNEQFF. The CDR3 DNA follows: TGCGCCAGCAGCTTGGTGGCGGGAAAAGGGTACAATGAGCAGTTCTTC.